The 18 T cell receptor beta chains reported below all come from one sample, sequenced in a study of Ad26.COV2.S vaccination and SARS-CoV-2 variants. Specified treatment: some 20 received Ad26.COV2.S at low or high dose, single or two shots; about 5 received placebo; per-sample allocation not given. Vaccine and placebo recipients were sampled on day 63 after the first injection. Some clones are missing from TCRdb's copy, which holds only in-frame ones; the method was immunoSEQ multiplex PCR. The data hold 350,000 to 500,000 clones, with roughly 91% observed a single time. The specimen was peripheral blood, collected in a trial of Ad26.COV2.S vaccine versus placebo. These receptors were taken from a person between 18 and 65 years old who received the Ad26.COV2.S COVID-19 vaccine or a placebo.

This sequence joins TRBV6-1 and TRBJ2-7, with TRBD1 identical over 9 bases. The CDR3 is made up of 18 amino acids. V was pared by 0 bases and J by 3 bases, with 12 bases of the junction left unmatched. Germline V gene lookup returns CDR1 MNHNS and CDR2 SASEGT. The CDR3, as DNA: TGTGCCAGCAGTGAAGCAGGGACAGGGCGATCTCGTATCTACGAGCAGTACTTC. It specifies CASSEAGTGRSRIYEQYF.

As regards this clone: Other DNA sequences in this sample translate to the same CDR3. The chain carries TRBV27 and TRBJ1-2; no reliable D call. Germline CDR1 MNHEY, CDR2 SMNVEV (reference sequence). The CDR3 loop spans 14 amino acids. Trimming took 1 base from V and 3 from J, leaving 9 bases between them. The CDR3 reads CASSLFPGDYGYTF. The CDR3 bases are TGTGCCAGCAGTTTATTTCCAGGAGACTATGGCTACACCTTC.

The chain has TRBV7-8 and TRBJ2-7; weak D call: TRBD1 (6 bases). Trimming left V 2 bases short and J 3 bases short, with 17 bases between. The CDR3 has 16 amino acids. Germline CDR1 SGHVS, CDR2 FQNEAQ. The DNA of the CDR3 is TGTGCCAGCAGCTTACGGCAGGGGAAAACTAACTACGAGCAGTACTTC. This translates into CASSLRQGKTNYEQYF.

The chain uses TRBV12-3 or TRBV12-4 and TRBJ2-3; the match to TRBD1 covers 8 bases. The junction had 6 bases not matched to a gene; V was cut back by 10 bases and J by 3 bases. CDR3 length: 13 residues. The CDR3 is CATQQGATDTQYF. The CDR3 DNA follows: TGTGCCACCCAGCAGGGGGCAACAGATACGCAGTATTTT.

Remarks on this clone: One end of the junction varies from germline; a read error may be responsible. The J gene is TRBJ2-7, the V gene TRBV7-7; 8 bases are shared with TRBD1. Germline V CDR1 and CDR2: SSHAT, FNYEAQ (reference sequence). The CDR3 runs to 17 residues. For the CDR3, the DNA is TGTGCTAGCAGCTTAGGGCCCCCGGGACAGGTTACCTACGAGCAGTACTTC. This encodes CASSLGPPGQVTYEQYF.

The chain carries TRBV28 and TRBJ2-6; D is unclear. The germline V gene encodes CDR1 MDHEN and CDR2 SYDVKM. The CDR3 covers 14 residues. V was clipped by 10 bases and J by 0 bases, with 10 bases between them. The CDR3 loop is CATWADSGANVLTF. The CDR3 DNA is TGTGCCACGTGGGCGGACTCTGGGGCCAACGTCCTGACTTTC.

This clone was observed a few times. The chain is built from TRBV30 and TRBJ2-7; 9 bases map to TRBD1. The CDR3 has 14 residues. The germline CDR1 and CDR2 sequences are GTSNPN and SVGIG (reference sequence). V shed 3 bases, J shed 0 bases, and the junction held 3 bases outside the gene matches. The CDR3 DNA sequence: TGTGCCTGGAGAAAGACAGGGGGCTCCTACGAGCAGTACTTC. Translated: CAWRKTGGSYEQYF.

The chain employs TRBV13 and TRBJ2-1; possible D gene TRBD1, 6 bases. The CDR3 covers 15 residues. Germline lookup yields CDR1 PRHDT and CDR2 FYEKMQ (reference sequence). V lost 5 bases to trimming and J lost 7 bases, with 18 bases between them. CDR3 amino acids: CASSGRGGIMNEQFF. CDR3 nucleotides: TGTGCCAGCAGCGGGAGAGGGGGTATCATGAATGAGCAGTTCTTC.

The chain carries TRBV18 and TRBJ2-7; D gene uncertain. Germline values: CDR1 KGHSH, CDR2 LQKENI. This CDR3 contains 16 residues. The V end lost 3 bases, the J end lost 2 bases, and 17 bases lay between the germline ends. Here the CDR3 reads CASSPVEPLYPYEQYF. The CDR3 nucleotides are TGTGCCAGCTCACCTGTCGAACCCCTATACCCCTACGAGCAGTACTTC.

The V gene is TRBV6-2 or TRBV6-3, the J gene TRBJ1-6, with D perhaps matching TRBD1 (6 bases). CDR3 length equals 14 residues. V was pared by 4 bases and J by 7 bases, with 11 bases between. Per the germline V gene, CDR1 is MNHEY and CDR2 is SVGEGT. As DNA, the CDR3 is TGTGCCAGCAGTTTTACAGGGTGGAATTCACCCCTCCACTTT. It is translated as CASSFTGWNSPLHF.

This chain links TRBV5-5 with TRBJ1-3; D perhaps matches TRBD1 (6 bases). This CDR3 comprises 15 residues. Between the trimmed V and J ends, which lost 0 bases and 2 bases, there was a span of 9 bases. Germline CDR1 SGHKS, CDR2 YYEKEE (reference sequence). CDR3 region: CASSLAGAAGNTIYF. The CDR3, as DNA: TGTGCCAGCAGCTTGGCAGGGGCCGCTGGAAACACCATATATTTT.

V is TRBV6-6 and J is TRBJ2-7, with 13 bases identical to TRBD2. Trimming took 6 bases from V and 7 from J; bases not matched to a gene: 12. Germline V gene lookup returns CDR1 MNHNY and CDR2 SVGAGI (reference sequence). The CDR3 has 16 amino acids. CDR3 DNA sequence: TGTGCCAGCAGCCCACTAGCGGGAGGGCCATTTGGGGAGCAGTACTTC. Its protein product is CASSPLAGGPFGEQYF.

This clone was detected a few times. Within the sample, other DNA sequences also encode this same CDR3. The chain carries TRBV28 and TRBJ2-2; D gene ambiguous. With 5 bases removed from V and 1 base from J, the gap between germline ends came to 2 bases. This CDR3 has 12 residues. From germline, CDR1 is MDHEN and CDR2 SYDVKM. CDR3 DNA sequence: TGTGCCAGCAGTCTGAACACCGGGGAGCTGTTTTTT. Protein product: CASSLNTGELFF.

The chain joins TRBV7-2 to TRBJ2-7; no clear D. This CDR3 has 15 amino acids. Germline lookup yields CDR1 SGHTA and CDR2 FQGNSA. Trimming cost V 2 bases and J 0 bases, with 11 bases left between them. CDR3 region: CASSLYIGGSYEQYF. The CDR3 DNA is TGTGCCAGCAGCTTATACATCGGCGGCTCCTACGAGCAGTACTTC.

V and J are TRBV18 and TRBJ2-3; D is uncertain. The V end was cut by 2 bases, the J end by 6 bases, with 15 bases between. Germline assignment: CDR1 KGHSH and CDR2 LQKENI. This CDR3 spans 15 amino acids. This CDR3 is CASSPASGWSDTQYF. For the CDR3, the DNA is TGTGCCAGCTCACCAGCTAGTGGCTGGTCGGATACGCAGTATTTT.

The rearrangement uses TRBV5-1 and TRBJ2-7; 8 bases are a match to TRBD2. The germline CDR1 and CDR2 sequences are SGHRS and YFSETQ. The length of the CDR3 is 17 residues. V was pared by 4 bases and J by 7 bases, with 19 bases of the junction left unmatched. The chain's CDR3 is CASSPLSSGWLFEEQYF. The CDR3 region has the DNA TGCGCCAGCAGCCCCCTCTCTAGCGGGTGGCTTTTTGAGGAGCAGTACTTC.

This chain connects TRBV5-8 to TRBJ1-6; unclear D gene. Trimming stripped 4 bases from V and 7 bases from J, with 15 bases between. The germline CDR1 and CDR2 sequences are SGHTS and YDEGEE. CDR3 length: 15 amino acids. CDR3 in amino acids: CASSPRPGGNSPLHF. CDR3 DNA sequence: TGTGCCAGCAGCCCCCGTCCGGGCGGGAATTCACCCCTCCACTTT.

In its sample, this clone was seen once. The chain is built from TRBV24-1 and TRBJ2-7; possible D gene TRBD2, 6 bases. Germline V gene sequence: CDR1 KGHDR, CDR2 SFDVKD. The CDR3 runs 16 residues. Trimming removed 4 bases at V and 5 bases at J, with 20 bases between. This CDR3 reads CATSEGGSAKIDEQYF. The CDR3 DNA is TGTGCCACCAGTGAAGGAGGGAGTGCGAAGATCGACGAGCAGTACTTC.